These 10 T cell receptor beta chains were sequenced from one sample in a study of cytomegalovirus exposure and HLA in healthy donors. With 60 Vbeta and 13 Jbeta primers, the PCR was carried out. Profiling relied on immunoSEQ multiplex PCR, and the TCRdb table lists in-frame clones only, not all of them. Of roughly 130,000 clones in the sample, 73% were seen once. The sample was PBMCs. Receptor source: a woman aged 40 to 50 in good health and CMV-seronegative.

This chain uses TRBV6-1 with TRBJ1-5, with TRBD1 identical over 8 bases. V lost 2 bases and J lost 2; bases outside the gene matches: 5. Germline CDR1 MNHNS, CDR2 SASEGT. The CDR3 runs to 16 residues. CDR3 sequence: CASSEMGTGRNQPQHF. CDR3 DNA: TGTGCCAGCAGTGAAATGGGGACAGGTCGCAATCAGCCCCAGCATTTT.

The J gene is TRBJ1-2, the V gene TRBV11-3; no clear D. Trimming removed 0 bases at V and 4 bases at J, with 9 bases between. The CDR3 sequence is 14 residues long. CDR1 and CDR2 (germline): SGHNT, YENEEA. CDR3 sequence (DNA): TGTGCCAGCAGCTTAGAGGGGAGGCTCTATGGCTACACCTTC. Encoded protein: CASSLEGRLYGYTF.

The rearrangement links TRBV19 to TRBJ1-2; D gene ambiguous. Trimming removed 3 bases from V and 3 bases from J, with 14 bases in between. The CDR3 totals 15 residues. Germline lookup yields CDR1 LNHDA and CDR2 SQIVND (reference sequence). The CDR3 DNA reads TGTGCCAGTAGTATTCTTACAGAGATGTACTATGGCTACACCTTC. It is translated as CASSILTEMYYGYTF.

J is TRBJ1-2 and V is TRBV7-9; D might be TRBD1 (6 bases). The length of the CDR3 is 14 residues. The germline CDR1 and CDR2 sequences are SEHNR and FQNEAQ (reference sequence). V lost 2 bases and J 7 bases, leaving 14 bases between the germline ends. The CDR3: CASSLRDRTGGYTF. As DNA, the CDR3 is TGTGCCAGCAGCTTACGAGACAGGACGGGTGGCTACACCTTC.

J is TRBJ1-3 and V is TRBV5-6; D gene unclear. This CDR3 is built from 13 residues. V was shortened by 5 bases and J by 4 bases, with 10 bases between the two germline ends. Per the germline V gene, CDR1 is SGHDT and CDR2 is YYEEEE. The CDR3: CASSPERGNTIYF. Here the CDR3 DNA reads TGTGCCAGCAGTCCTGAGCGAGGAAACACCATATATTTT.

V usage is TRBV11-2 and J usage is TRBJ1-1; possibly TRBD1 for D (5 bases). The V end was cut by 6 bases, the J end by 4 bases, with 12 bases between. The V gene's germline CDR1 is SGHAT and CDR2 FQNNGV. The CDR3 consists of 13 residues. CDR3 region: CASRWGVGTEAFF. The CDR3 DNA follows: TGTGCCAGCAGGTGGGGGGTGGGCACTGAAGCTTTCTTT.

CDR3 sequence (DNA): TGTGCCAGTAGCATCAATGTCGGGATGGGGGCTCACACCATATATTTT. It specifies CASSINVGMGAHTIYF. The genes are TRBV19 and TRBJ1-3, with D possibly matching TRBD1 (6 bases). CDR3 length equals 16 residues. Trimming cost V 6 bases and J 8 bases, with 23 bases left between them. In germline, CDR1 is LNHDA, CDR2 SQIVND (reference sequence).

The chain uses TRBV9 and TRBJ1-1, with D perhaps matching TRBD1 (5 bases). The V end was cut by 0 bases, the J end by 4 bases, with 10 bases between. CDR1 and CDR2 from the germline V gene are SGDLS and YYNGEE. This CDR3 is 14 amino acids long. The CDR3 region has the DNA TGTGCCAGCAGCGTAGAAGGGGAGGTCACTGAAGCTTTCTTT. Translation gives CASSVEGEVTEAFF.

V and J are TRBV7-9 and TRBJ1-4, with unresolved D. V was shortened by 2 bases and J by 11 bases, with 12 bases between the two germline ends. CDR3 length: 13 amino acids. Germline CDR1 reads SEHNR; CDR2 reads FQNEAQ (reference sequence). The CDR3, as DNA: TGTGCCAGCAGCTTACAGGCCAGGAGGAAACTGTTTTTT. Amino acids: CASSLQARRKLFF.

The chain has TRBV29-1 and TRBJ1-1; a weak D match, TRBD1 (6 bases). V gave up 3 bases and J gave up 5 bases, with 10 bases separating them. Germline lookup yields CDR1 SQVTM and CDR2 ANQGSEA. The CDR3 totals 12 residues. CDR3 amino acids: CSVDLGATEAFF. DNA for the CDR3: TGCAGCGTTGATTTGGGGGCTACTGAAGCTTTCTTT. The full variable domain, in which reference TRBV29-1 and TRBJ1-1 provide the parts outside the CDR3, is SAVISQKPSRDICQRGTSLTIQCQVDSQVTMMFWYRQQPGQSLTLIATANQGSEATYESGFVIDKFPISRPNLTFSTLTVSNMSPEDSSIYLCSVDLGATEAFFGQGTRLTVV.